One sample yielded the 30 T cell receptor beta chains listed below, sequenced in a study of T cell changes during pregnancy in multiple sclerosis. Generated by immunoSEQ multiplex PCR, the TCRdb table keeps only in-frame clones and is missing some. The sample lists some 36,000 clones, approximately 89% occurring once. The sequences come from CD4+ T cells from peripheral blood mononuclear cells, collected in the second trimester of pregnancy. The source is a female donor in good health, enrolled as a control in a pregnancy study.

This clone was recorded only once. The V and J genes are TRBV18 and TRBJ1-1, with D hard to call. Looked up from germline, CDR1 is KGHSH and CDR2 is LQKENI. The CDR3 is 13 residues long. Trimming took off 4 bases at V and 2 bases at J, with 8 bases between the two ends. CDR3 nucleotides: TGTGCCAGCTCACTTGGGCTTAACACTGAAGCTTTCTTT. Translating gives CASSLGLNTEAFF.

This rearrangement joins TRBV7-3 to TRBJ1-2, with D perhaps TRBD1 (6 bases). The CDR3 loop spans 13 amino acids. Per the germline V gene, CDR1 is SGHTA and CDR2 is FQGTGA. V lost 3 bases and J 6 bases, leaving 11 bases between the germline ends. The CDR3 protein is CASSFAGGDGYTF. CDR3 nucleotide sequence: TGTGCCAGCAGCTTTGCGGGGGGCGATGGCTACACCTTC.

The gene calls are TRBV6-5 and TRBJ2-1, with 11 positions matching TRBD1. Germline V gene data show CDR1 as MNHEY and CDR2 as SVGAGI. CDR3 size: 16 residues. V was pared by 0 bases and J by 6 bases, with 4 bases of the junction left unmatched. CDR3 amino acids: CASSYSAGTGGNEQFF. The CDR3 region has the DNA TGTGCCAGCAGTTACTCGGCCGGGACAGGGGGCAATGAGCAGTTCTTC.

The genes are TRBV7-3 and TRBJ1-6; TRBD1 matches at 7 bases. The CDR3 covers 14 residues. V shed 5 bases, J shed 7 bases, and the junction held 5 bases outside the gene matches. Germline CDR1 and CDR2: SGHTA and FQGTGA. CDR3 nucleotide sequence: TGTGCCAGCAGCCAGGGGGTAGGGAATTCACCCCTCCACTTT. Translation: CASSQGVGNSPLHF.

The CDR3 loop is CASSFPGTKNTEAFF. The CDR3 DNA is TGCGCCAGCAGCTTCCCCGGGACTAAGAACACTGAAGCTTTCTTT. The V gene is TRBV4-1, the J gene TRBJ1-1; tentative D call: TRBD1 (5 bases). Germline V gene data show CDR1 as MGHRA and CDR2 as YSYEKL. This CDR3 is 15 amino acids long. V dropped 5 bases and J dropped 1 base, with 14 bases sitting between them.

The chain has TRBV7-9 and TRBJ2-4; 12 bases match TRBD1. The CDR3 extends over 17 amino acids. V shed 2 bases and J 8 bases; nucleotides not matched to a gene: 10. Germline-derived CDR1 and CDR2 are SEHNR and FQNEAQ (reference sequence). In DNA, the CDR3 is TGTGCCAGCAGCTTACTGGGGACAGGGGGCTTGGAAGACATTCAGTACTTC. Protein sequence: CASSLLGTGGLEDIQYF. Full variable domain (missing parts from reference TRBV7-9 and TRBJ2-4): DTGVSQNPRHKITKRGQNVTFRCDPISEHNRLYWYRQTLGQGPEFLTYFQNEAQLEKSRLLSDRFSAERPKGSFSTLEIQRTEQGDSAMYLCASSLLGTGGLEDIQYFGAGTRLSVL.

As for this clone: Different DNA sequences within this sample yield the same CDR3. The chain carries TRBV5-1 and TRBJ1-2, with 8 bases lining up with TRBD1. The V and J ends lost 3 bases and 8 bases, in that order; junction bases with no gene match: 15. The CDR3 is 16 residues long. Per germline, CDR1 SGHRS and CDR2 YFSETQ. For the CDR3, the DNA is TGCGCCAGCAGCTATGAACCCGGGACAGGATATAGCGGCTACACCTTC. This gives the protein CASSYEPGTGYSGYTF.

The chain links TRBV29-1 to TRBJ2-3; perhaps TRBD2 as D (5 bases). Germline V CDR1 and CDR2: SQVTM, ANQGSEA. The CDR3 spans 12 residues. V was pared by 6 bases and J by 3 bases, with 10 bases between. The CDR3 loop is CSVDWGTDTQYF. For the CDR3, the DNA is TGCAGCGTGGACTGGGGAACAGATACGCAGTATTTT.

CDR3 nucleotides: TGTGCCAGCAGCCCACGGGGACTGTCCACCCTTTCACCCCTCCACTTT. Its translation: CASSPRGLSTLSPLHF. The chain couples TRBV7-2 to TRBJ1-6, with D perhaps matching TRBD1 (5 bases). Trimming stripped 5 bases from V and 9 bases from J, with 20 bases between. The CDR3 contains 16 residues. Per germline, CDR1 SGHTA and CDR2 FQGNSA.

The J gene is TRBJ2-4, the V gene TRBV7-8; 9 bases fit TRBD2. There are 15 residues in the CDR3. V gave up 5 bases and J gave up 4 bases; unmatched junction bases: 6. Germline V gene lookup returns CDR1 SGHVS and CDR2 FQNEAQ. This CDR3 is CASSPRTSEKNIQYF. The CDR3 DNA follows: TGTGCCAGCAGCCCCCGGACTAGCGAGAAAAACATTCAGTACTTC.

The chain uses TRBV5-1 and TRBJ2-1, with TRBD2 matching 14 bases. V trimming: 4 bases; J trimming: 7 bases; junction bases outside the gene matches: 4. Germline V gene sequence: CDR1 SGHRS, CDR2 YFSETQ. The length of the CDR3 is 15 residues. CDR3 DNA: TGCGCCAGCAGCCCGACTAGCGGGGGGGCTAATGAGCAGTTCTTC. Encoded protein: CASSPTSGGANEQFF.

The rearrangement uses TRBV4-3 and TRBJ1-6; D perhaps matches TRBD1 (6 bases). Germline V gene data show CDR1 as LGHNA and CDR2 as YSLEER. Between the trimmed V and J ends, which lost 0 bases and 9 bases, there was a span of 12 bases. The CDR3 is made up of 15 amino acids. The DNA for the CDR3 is TGCGCCAGCAGCCAAGAGGGCAGGGGTGGTTCACCCCTCCACTTT. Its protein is CASSQEGRGGSPLHF.

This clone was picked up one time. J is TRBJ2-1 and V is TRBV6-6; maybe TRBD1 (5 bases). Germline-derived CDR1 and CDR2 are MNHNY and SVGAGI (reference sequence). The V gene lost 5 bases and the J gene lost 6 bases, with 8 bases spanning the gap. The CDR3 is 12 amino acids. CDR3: CASSNTGNEQFF. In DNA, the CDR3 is TGTGCCAGCAGTAACACAGGCAATGAGCAGTTCTTC.

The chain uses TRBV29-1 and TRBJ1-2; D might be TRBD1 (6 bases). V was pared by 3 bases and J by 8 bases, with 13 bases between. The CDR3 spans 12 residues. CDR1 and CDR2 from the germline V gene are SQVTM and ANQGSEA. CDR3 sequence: CSVDHTGNGYTF. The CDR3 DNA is TGCAGCGTTGACCATACAGGGAACGGCTACACCTTC.

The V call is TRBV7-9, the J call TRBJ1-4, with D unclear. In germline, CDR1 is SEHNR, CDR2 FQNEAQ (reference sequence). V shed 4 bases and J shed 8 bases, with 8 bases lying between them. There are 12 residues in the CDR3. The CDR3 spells CASSSREEKLFF. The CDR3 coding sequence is TGTGCCAGCAGCTCTAGGGAGGAAAAACTGTTTTTT.

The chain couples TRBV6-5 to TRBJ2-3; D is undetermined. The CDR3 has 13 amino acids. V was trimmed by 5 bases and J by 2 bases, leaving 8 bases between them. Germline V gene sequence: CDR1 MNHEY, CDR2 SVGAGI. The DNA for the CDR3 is TGTGCCAGCAGTCGACTCGTCACAGATACGCAGTATTTT. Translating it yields CASSRLVTDTQYF.

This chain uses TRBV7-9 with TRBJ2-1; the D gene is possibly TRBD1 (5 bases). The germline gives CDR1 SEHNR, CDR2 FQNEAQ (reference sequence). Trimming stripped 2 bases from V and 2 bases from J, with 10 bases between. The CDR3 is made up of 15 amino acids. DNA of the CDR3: TGTGCCAGCAGCTTATTATCAGGGACCTACAATGAGCAGTTCTTC. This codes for CASSLLSGTYNEQFF.

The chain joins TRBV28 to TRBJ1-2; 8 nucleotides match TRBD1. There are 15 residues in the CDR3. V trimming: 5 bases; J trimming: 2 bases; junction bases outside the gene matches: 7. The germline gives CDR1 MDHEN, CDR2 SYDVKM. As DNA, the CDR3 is TGTGCCAGCAGTCCCCGGGACAGGCTAAACTATGGCTACACCTTC. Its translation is CASSPRDRLNYGYTF.

In nucleotides, the CDR3 is TGTGCCAGCAGCCCCTCCAGCGGGGGTCTCTACAATGAGCAGTTCTTC. Its translation is CASSPSSGGLYNEQFF. The J gene is TRBJ2-1, the V gene TRBV7-2, with 8 bases identical to TRBD2. The V gene's germline CDR1 is SGHTA and CDR2 FQGNSA. Trimming cost V 5 bases and J 3 bases; bases outside gene matches: 9. The CDR3 has 16 amino acids.

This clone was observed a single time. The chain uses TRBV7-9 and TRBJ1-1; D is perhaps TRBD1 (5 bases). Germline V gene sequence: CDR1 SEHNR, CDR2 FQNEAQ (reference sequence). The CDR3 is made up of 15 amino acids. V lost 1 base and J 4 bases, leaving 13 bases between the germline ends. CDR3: CASSLGTGTATEAFF. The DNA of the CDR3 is TGTGCCAGCAGCTTAGGGACGGGGACTGCCACTGAAGCTTTCTTT.

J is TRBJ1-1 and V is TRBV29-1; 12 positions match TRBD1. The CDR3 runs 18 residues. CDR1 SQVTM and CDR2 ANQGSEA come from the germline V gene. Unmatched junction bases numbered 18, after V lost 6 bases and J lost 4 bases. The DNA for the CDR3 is TGCAGCGTAGAACCCGGGACAGGGGGCGTTGGGAAGAGCACTGAAGCTTTCTTT. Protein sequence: CSVEPGTGGVGKSTEAFF.

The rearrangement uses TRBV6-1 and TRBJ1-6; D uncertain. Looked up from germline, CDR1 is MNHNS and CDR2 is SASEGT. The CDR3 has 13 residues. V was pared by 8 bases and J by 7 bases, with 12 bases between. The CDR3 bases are TGTGCCAGCCGACTATTTGGGAATTCACCCCTCCACTTT. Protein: CASRLFGNSPLHF.

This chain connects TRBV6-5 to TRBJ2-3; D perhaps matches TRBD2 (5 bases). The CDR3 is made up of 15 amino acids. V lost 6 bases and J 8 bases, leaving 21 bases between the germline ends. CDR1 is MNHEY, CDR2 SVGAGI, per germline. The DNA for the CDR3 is TGTGCCAGCAGGGCCCCTGGGAGCCCCCTTAGTACGCAGTATTTT. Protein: CASRAPGSPLSTQYF.

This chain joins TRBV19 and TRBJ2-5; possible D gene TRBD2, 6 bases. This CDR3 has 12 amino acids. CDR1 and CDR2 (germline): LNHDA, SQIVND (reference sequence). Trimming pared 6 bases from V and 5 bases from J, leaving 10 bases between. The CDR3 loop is CASSPGRETQYF. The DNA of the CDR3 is TGTGCCAGTAGCCCAGGGAGGGAGACCCAGTACTTC. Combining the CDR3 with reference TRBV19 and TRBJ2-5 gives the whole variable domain DGGITQSPKYLFRKEGQNVTLSCEQNLNHDAMYWYRQDPGQGLRLIYYSQIVNDFQKGDIAEGYSVSREKKESFPLTVTSAQKNPTAFYLCASSPGRETQYFGPGTRLLVL.

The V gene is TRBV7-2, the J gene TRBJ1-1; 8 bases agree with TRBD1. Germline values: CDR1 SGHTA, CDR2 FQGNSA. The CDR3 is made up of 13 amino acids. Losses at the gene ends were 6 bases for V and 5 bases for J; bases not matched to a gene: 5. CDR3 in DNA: TGTGCCAGCAGGGCAGGGGGCGTTACTGAAGCTTTCTTT. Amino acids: CASRAGGVTEAFF.

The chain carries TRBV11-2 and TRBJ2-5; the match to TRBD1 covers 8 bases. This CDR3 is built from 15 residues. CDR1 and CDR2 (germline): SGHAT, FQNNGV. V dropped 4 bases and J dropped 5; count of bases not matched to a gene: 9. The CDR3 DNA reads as TGTGCCAGCAGCTCGAGGACAGGGACCGGGGAGACCCAGTACTTC. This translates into CASSSRTGTGETQYF.

CDR3 loop: CASSDRRVSSDQYF. The CDR3 DNA reads TGCGCCAGCAGCGATCGCCGGGTATCATCCGACCAGTACTTC. The rearrangement uses TRBV4-3 and TRBJ2-5; no definite D call. The germline V and J ends were trimmed by 5 bases and 10 bases, with 20 bases remaining between them. Per the germline V gene, CDR1 is LGHNA and CDR2 is YSLEER. The CDR3 sequence is 14 residues long.

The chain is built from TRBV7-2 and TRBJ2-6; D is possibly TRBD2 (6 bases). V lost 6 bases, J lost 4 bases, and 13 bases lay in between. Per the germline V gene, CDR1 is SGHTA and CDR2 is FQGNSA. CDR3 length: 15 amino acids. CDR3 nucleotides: TGTGCCAGCAGGCGGGGCGTCAACGGGGCCAACGTCCTGACTTTC. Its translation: CASRRGVNGANVLTF.

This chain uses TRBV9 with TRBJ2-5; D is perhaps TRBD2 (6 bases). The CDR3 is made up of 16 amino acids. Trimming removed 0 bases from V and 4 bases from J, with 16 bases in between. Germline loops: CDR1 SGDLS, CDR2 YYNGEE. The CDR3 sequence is CASSVGGLTQGETQYF. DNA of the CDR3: TGTGCCAGCAGCGTAGGAGGACTAACACAAGGAGAGACCCAGTACTTC.

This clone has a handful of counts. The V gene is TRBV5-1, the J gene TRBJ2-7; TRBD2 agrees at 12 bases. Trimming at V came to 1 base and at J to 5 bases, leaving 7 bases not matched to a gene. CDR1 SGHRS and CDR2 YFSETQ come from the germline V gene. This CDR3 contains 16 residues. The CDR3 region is CASSLRTSGGSHEQYF. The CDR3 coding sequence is TGCGCCAGCAGCTTGCGAACTAGCGGGGGGAGTCACGAGCAGTACTTC.